These 31 T cell receptor beta chains originate from one sample sequenced in a study of T cells in localized non-small cell lung cancer. Profiled with immunoSEQ multiplex PCR; TCRdb holds only in-frame clones, not every one. The profile shows 23,000 or so clones, 88% of them singletons. Here the sequenced sample was peripheral blood mononuclear cells, taken before any cancer treatment. The receptors stem from a male donor aged 60 or over with stage II lung adenocarcinoma.

The V and J genes are TRBV2 and TRBJ2-4; no firm D call. This CDR3 contains 11 residues. The ends were cut back, 4 bases at V and 7 bases at J, with 5 bases in the middle. Germline V gives CDR1 SNHLY, CDR2 FYNNEI. The CDR3 reads CASSVVNIQYF. CDR3 nucleotides: TGTGCCAGCAGTGTAGTCAACATTCAGTACTTC.

The genes are TRBV27 and TRBJ2-3; D could derive from TRBD1 or TRBD2 (6 bases each). CDR3 length equals 15 residues. Trimming removed 5 bases at V and 2 bases at J, with 14 bases between. Germline CDR1 reads MNHEY; CDR2 reads SMNVEV (reference sequence). Here the CDR3 DNA reads TGTGCCAGCAGTGTAGGAGGGGACACCACAGATACGCAGTATTTT. It codes for CASSVGGDTTDTQYF.

The V gene is TRBV25-1, the J gene TRBJ2-1, with a tentative D call TRBD1 (5 bases). Germline V lookup: CDR1 MGHDK, CDR2 SYGVNS. The CDR3 is 15 residues long. Trimming pared 1 base from V and 3 bases from J, leaving 10 bases between. Written as DNA, the CDR3 is TGTGCCAGCAGTGAATTTTTTGACAGCTACAATGAGCAGTTCTTC. This gives the protein CASSEFFDSYNEQFF.

The chain carries TRBV4-3 and TRBJ1-1; 7 bases agree with TRBD1. The CDR3 runs 15 residues. CDR1 is LGHNA and CDR2 is YSLEER in the germline V gene. V lost 5 bases and J lost 1; bases outside the gene matches: 7. The CDR3 sequence: CASSYGQVTNTEAFF. For the CDR3, the DNA is TGCGCCAGCAGCTACGGACAGGTCACGAACACTGAAGCTTTCTTT.

The chain carries TRBV23-1 and TRBJ1-1; D possibly corresponds to TRBD1 (5 bases). TRBV23-1 is flagged as an ORF with uncertain function. The CDR3 contains 18 residues. Trimming removed 0 bases from V and 3 bases from J, with 20 bases in between. The CDR3 is CASSQSLTALQLYTEAFF. CDR3 sequence (DNA): TGCGCCAGCAGTCAATCGTTGACAGCCCTCCAGCTTTACACTGAAGCTTTCTTT.

The J gene is TRBJ2-5, the V gene TRBV10-3; 10 bases match TRBD2. Germline V CDR1 and CDR2: ENHRY, SYGVKD. The CDR3 runs 15 residues. The V segment lost 10 bases and the J segment 5 bases; nucleotides outside the gene matches: 13. CDR3 nucleotides: TGTGCCACACGGACTAGCGGCACCCAGGGGGAGACCCAGTACTTC. It yields the protein CATRTSGTQGETQYF.

The V gene is TRBV18, the J gene TRBJ2-3; D gene ambiguous. CDR1 KGHSH and CDR2 LQKENI come from the germline V gene. The V gene lost 6 bases and the J gene lost 6 bases, with 7 bases spanning the gap. The CDR3 length is 11 residues. The CDR3 DNA sequence: TGTGCCAGCTCCTCATTTGATACGCAGTATTTT. This translates into CASSSFDTQYF.

This clone was recorded only once. The chain couples TRBV2 to TRBJ1-2, with D hard to call. The CDR3 sequence is 13 residues long. The V end was cut by 7 bases, the J end by 4 bases, with 13 bases between. CDR1 is SNHLY and CDR2 is FYNNEI in the germline V gene. The CDR3 loop is CASTRDTPYGYTF. The CDR3 DNA follows: TGTGCCAGCACCCGAGACACGCCCTATGGCTACACCTTC. Combining the CDR3 with reference TRBV2 and TRBJ1-2 gives the whole variable domain EPEVTQTPSHQVTQMGQEVILRCVPISNHLYFYWYRQILGQKVEFLVSFYNNEISEKSEIFDDQFSVERPDGSNFTLKIRSTKLEDSAMYFCASTRDTPYGYTFGSGTRLTVV.

CDR3 nucleotides: TGTGCCAGCTTGGCATATGGGGGGCACTACGAGCAGTACTTC. Translated: CASLAYGGHYEQYF. The V and J genes are TRBV2 and TRBJ2-7; perhaps D is TRBD1 or TRBD2 (6 bases each). Germline V gene sequence: CDR1 SNHLY, CDR2 FYNNEI. This CDR3 has 14 amino acids. V dropped 8 bases and J dropped 3 bases, with 17 bases sitting between them.

The chain carries TRBV2 and TRBJ2-4; 9 nucleotides line up with TRBD2. CDR3 size: 17 residues. The V segment lost 5 bases and the J segment 2 bases; nucleotides outside the gene matches: 10. The germline V gene has CDR1 SNHLY and CDR2 FYNNEI. The CDR3 spells CASSRRSGSGTKNIQYF. CDR3 in DNA: TGTGCCAGCAGTCGCCGTAGCGGGAGTGGAACCAAAAACATTCAGTACTTC.

The rearrangement joins TRBV23-1 to TRBJ2-3, with D perhaps matching TRBD1 (5 bases). TRBV23-1 is an open reading frame whose function is uncertain. This CDR3 is built from 15 residues. V lost 2 bases to trimming and J lost 0 bases, with 9 bases between them. CDR3 bases: TGCGCCAGCAGTCAAGGGCAGGGTAGCACAGATACGCAGTATTTT. It translates to CASSQGQGSTDTQYF.

V is TRBV5-1 and J is TRBJ2-2; TRBD1 might be the D (6 bases). CDR3 length: 16 residues. Trimming pared 1 base from V and 1 base from J, leaving 11 bases between. Germline V lookup: CDR1 SGHRS, CDR2 YFSETQ. DNA of the CDR3: TGCGCCAGCAGCTTGCTGGACAGCAGGAACACCGGGGAGCTGTTTTTT. The encoded protein is CASSLLDSRNTGELFF.

This clone appeared once. The genes are TRBV2 and TRBJ2-3; 13 nucleotides align to TRBD2. Germline assignment: CDR1 SNHLY and CDR2 FYNNEI. Unmatched junction bases numbered 2, after V lost 5 bases and J lost 3 bases. The CDR3 is 15 residues long. CDR3 coding DNA: TGTGCCAGCAGTACTAGCGGGAGGGAGACAGATACGCAGTATTTT. Amino acids: CASSTSGRETDTQYF. The entire variable domain, with the rest obtained from reference TRBV2 and TRBJ2-3, is as follows: EPEVTQTPSHQVTQMGQEVILRCVPISNHLYFYWYRQILGQKVEFLVSFYNNEISEKSEIFDDQFSVERPDGSNFTLKIRSTKLEDSAMYFCASSTSGRETDTQYFGPGTRLTVL.

CDR3 amino acids: CASSSQMNTEAFF. In nucleotides, the CDR3 is TGTGCCAGCAGCTCCCAGATGAACACTGAAGCTTTCTTT. The chain employs TRBV11-2 and TRBJ1-1; no clear D gene. The CDR3 totals 13 residues. In germline, CDR1 is SGHAT, CDR2 FQNNGV. V was trimmed by 4 bases and J by 0 bases, leaving 6 bases between them.

V is TRBV28 and J is TRBJ2-1, with TRBD1 as a possible D gene (5 bases). V was cut by 8 bases and J by 12 bases, with 23 bases left in between. Germline CDR1 reads MDHEN; CDR2 reads SYDVKM. The CDR3 spans 14 residues. CDR3 region: CASDELKLRQGQFF. In DNA form, the CDR3 reads TGTGCCAGCGATGAACTTAAACTACGGCAGGGGCAGTTCTTC.

The chain joins TRBV5-4 to TRBJ2-7, with D possibly being TRBD2 (5 bases). V lost 4 bases and J lost 0, with 17 bases in between. Germline loops: CDR1 SGHNT, CDR2 YYREEE (reference sequence). The CDR3 is 16 amino acids. The CDR3 bases are TGTGCCAGCAGCCCAGGCGGGTCCGTAAGCTCCTACGAGCAGTACTTC. It encodes CASSPGGSVSSYEQYF.

The chain carries TRBV5-1 and TRBJ2-2; D is unclear. The CDR3 covers 15 residues. Germline V lookup: CDR1 SGHRS, CDR2 YFSETQ. Trimming cost V 2 bases and J 6 bases, with 14 bases left between them. CDR3 in DNA: TGCGCCAGCAGCTTTATTAGCAACACAGCCGGGGAGCTGTTTTTT. This translates into CASSFISNTAGELFF.

The chain uses TRBV5-4 and TRBJ2-1, with D perhaps given as TRBD1 or TRBD2 (5 bases each). This CDR3 is built from 15 residues. V gave up 2 bases and J gave up 6 bases, with 15 bases separating them. CDR1 SGHNT and CDR2 YYREEE come from the germline V gene (reference sequence). CDR3 nucleotide sequence: TGTGCCAGCAGCTTAGGGAGCAGGGTTAGCAATGAGCAGTTCTTC. Translated, it gives CASSLGSRVSNEQFF. The full variable domain, with the rest looked up from reference TRBV5-4 and TRBJ2-1, is ETGVTQSPTHLIKTRGQQVTLRCSSQSGHNTVSWYQQALGQGPQFIFQYYREEENGRGNFPPRFSGLQFPNYSSELNVNALELDDSALYLCASSLGSRVSNEQFFGPGTRLTVL.

V is TRBV28 and J is TRBJ2-7; TRBD1 matches at 9 bases. J lost 0 bases, V lost 5 bases, and 8 bases had no gene match. Germline V lookup: CDR1 MDHEN, CDR2 SYDVKM. The CDR3 is made up of 16 amino acids. The CDR3 spells CASSGYRGQYSYEQYF. The CDR3, as DNA: TGTGCCAGCAGTGGGTACAGGGGGCAATACTCCTACGAGCAGTACTTC.

The CDR3 DNA reads TGTGCCAGCAGCATGACAGGGAATCAGCCCCAGCATTTT. Its translation is CASSMTGNQPQHF. The chain combines TRBV27 with TRBJ1-5; the match to TRBD1 covers 7 bases. The CDR3 sequence is 13 residues long. The germline V gene has CDR1 MNHEY and CDR2 SMNVEV (reference sequence). Losses at the gene ends were 6 bases for V and 4 bases for J; bases not matched to a gene: 3.

The chain joins TRBV7-9 to TRBJ2-1; D gene unclear. Germline CDR1 and CDR2: SEHNR and FQNEAQ (reference sequence). The V end lost 2 bases, the J end lost 6 bases, and 8 bases lay between the germline ends. This CDR3 comprises 13 residues. CDR3 in amino acids: CASSLLLANEQFF. The CDR3 bases are TGTGCCAGCAGCTTATTACTCGCCAATGAGCAGTTCTTC.

This chain links TRBV6-6 with TRBJ2-1; D is unresolved. From germline, CDR1 is MNHNY and CDR2 SVGAGI (reference sequence). V lost 4 bases and J 10 bases, leaving 14 bases between the germline ends. This CDR3 has 13 residues. CDR3 sequence: CASSLGPEWEQFF. CDR3 DNA sequence: TGTGCCAGCAGTTTAGGACCGGAGTGGGAGCAGTTCTTC.

The chain has TRBV19 and TRBJ2-1; perhaps D is TRBD1 or TRBD2 (5 bases each). Germline V gene sequence: CDR1 LNHDA, CDR2 SQIVND (reference sequence). The CDR3 is made up of 16 amino acids. The V gene lost 7 bases and the J gene lost 0 bases, with 16 bases spanning the gap. The CDR3 sequence: CASTPPGTGSYNEQFF. The CDR3 coding sequence is TGTGCCAGTACCCCCCCCGGGACGGGCTCCTACAATGAGCAGTTCTTC.

The V call is TRBV2, the J call TRBJ2-1; no clear D gene. Trimming pared 7 bases from V and 10 bases from J, leaving 14 bases between. Germline values: CDR1 SNHLY, CDR2 FYNNEI. The CDR3 has 12 amino acids. CDR3 coding DNA: TGTGCCAGCAACAAACATGGGAACGAGCAGTTCTTC. Protein product: CASNKHGNEQFF.

The rearrangement joins TRBV29-1 to TRBJ2-1; the match to TRBD1 covers 7 bases. The germline gives CDR1 SQVTM, CDR2 ANQGSEA. CDR3 length equals 12 residues. V shed 7 bases, J shed 7 bases, and the junction held 7 bases outside the gene matches. The CDR3 nucleotides are TGCAGCGCGGACAGGTATCGGAATGAGCAGTTCTTC. Translated, it gives CSADRYRNEQFF.

The CDR3 sequence: CASSPKLKTGNEAFF. Here the CDR3 DNA reads TGTGCCAGCAGCCCGAAACTGAAGACAGGGAATGAAGCTTTCTTT. V gene TRBV7-9 combines with J gene TRBJ1-1; 7 nucleotides align to TRBD1. V was clipped by 5 bases and J by 7 bases; unmatched bases: 13. Per the germline V gene, CDR1 is SEHNR and CDR2 is FQNEAQ (reference sequence). This CDR3 has 15 residues.

The rearrangement joins TRBV6-6 to TRBJ1-2, with 7 bases matching TRBD1. Germline CDR1 is MNHNY and CDR2 is SVGAGI (reference sequence). This CDR3 has 15 amino acids. With 3 bases clipped from V and 0 bases from J, the junction kept 4 bases outside the gene matches. The CDR3 coding sequence is TGTGCCAGCAGTTATTTTGGGACAGCTAACTATGGCTACACCTTC. Translating gives CASSYFGTANYGYTF.

The genes are TRBV5-1 and TRBJ1-4; the D gene is possibly TRBD1 (6 bases). The length of the CDR3 is 16 residues. V was pared by 4 bases and J by 4 bases, with 17 bases between. Germline V lookup: CDR1 SGHRS, CDR2 YFSETQ. The CDR3 DNA sequence: TGCGCCAGCAGCCGTCAGGGGAGATCAAGTAATGAAAAACTGTTTTTT. Translated, it gives CASSRQGRSSNEKLFF.

This sequence joins TRBV5-4 and TRBJ2-1; 10 bases are shared with TRBD2. This CDR3 contains 15 residues. The V gene end was trimmed by 2 bases and the J gene end by 5 bases; junction bases not matched to a gene: 4. The germline V gene encodes CDR1 SGHNT and CDR2 YYREEE (reference sequence). CDR3 amino acids: CASSLQLAGNNEQFF. The CDR3 DNA is TGTGCCAGCAGCTTACAACTAGCGGGGAACAATGAGCAGTTCTTC.

This clone was observed once. CDR3 nucleotide sequence: TGTGCCAGCAGTTTATCAGCGAACACTGAAGCTTTCTTT. This encodes CASSLSANTEAFF. The V call is TRBV28, the J call TRBJ1-1; D ambiguous. This CDR3 contains 13 residues. V shed 1 base and J shed 1 base, with 4 bases lying between them. Germline-derived CDR1 and CDR2 are MDHEN and SYDVKM.

This clone was detected a few times. The chain carries TRBV9 and TRBJ2-5, with D uncertain. CDR3 length equals 14 residues. Trimming stripped 0 bases from V and 5 bases from J, with 11 bases between. The germline V gene encodes CDR1 SGDLS and CDR2 YYNGEE. CDR3 residues: CASSVGPLGETQYF. Here the CDR3 DNA reads TGTGCCAGCAGCGTAGGACCGTTGGGGGAGACCCAGTACTTC.